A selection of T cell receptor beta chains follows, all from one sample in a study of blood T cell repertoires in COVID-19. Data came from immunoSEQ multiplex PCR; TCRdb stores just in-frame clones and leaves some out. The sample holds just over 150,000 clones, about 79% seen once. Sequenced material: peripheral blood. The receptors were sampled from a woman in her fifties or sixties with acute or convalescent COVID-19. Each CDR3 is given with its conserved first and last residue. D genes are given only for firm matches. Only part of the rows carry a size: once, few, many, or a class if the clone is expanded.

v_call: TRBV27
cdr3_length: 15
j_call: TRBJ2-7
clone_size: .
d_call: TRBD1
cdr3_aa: CASSLSYRGRYEQYF
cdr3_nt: TGTGCCAGCAGTTTATCCTACAGGGGGAGGTACGAGCAGTACTTC

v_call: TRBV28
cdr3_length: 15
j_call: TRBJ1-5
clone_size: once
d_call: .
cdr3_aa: CASSLPLGHGQPQHF
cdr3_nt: TGTGCCAGCAGTCTCCCCCTTGGGCATGGGCAGCCCCAGCATTTT

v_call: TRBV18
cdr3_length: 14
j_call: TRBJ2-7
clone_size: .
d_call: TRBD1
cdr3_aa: CASSPRTGANEQYF
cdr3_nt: TGTGCCAGCTCACCGAGGACAGGGGCCAACGAGCAGTACTTC

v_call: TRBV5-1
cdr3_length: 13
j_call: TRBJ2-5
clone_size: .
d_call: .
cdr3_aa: CASSLVIEETQYF
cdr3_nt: TGCGCCAGCAGCTTGGTCATAGAAGAGACCCAGTACTTC

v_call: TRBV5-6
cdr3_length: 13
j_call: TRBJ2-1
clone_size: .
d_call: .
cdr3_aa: CASSPGVYNEQFF
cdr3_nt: TGTGCCAGCAGCCCGGGGGTTTACAATGAGCAGTTCTTC

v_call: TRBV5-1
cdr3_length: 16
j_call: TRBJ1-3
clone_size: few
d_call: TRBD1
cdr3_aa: CASSFAGTGSGNTIYF
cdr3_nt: TGCGCCAGCAGCTTCGCCGGGACAGGGTCTGGAAACACCATATATTTT

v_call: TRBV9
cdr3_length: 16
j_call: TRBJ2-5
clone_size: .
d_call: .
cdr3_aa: CASSPGVAGAGETQYF
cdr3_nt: TGTGCCAGCAGCCCCGGTGTTGCAGGGGCAGGGGAGACCCAGTACTTC

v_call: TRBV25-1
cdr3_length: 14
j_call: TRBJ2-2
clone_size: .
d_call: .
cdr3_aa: CASTRTGNTGELFF
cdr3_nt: TGTGCCAGCACCCGAACCGGGAACACCGGGGAGCTGTTTTTT

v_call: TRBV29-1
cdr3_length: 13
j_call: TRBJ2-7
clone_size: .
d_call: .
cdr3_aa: CSIGKQGSTKQYF
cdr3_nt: TGCAGCATTGGAAAACAGGGTTCTACGAAGCAGTACTTC

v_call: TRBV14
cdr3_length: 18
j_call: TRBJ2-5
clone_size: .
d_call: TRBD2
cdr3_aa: CASSQDGPSGGMKETQYF
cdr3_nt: TGTGCCAGCAGCCAAGACGGGCCTAGCGGGGGAATGAAGGAGACCCAGTACTTC

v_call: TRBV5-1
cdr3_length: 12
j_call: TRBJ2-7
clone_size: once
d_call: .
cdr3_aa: CASSYEGYEQYF
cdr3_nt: TGCGCCAGCAGCTATGAGGGCTACGAGCAGTACTTC

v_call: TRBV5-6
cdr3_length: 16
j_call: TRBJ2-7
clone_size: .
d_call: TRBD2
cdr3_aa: CASSSETSGGSYEQYF
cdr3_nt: TGTGCCAGCAGCTCGGAGACTAGCGGAGGCTCCTACGAGCAGTACTTC

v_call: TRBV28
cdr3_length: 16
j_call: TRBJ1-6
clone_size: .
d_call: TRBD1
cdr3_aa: CASRITGTGWHSPLHF
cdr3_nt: TGTGCCAGCCGCATCACCGGGACAGGGTGGCATTCACCCCTCCACTTT

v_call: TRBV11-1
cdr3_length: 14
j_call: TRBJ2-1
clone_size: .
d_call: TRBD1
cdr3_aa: CASSLGQGTNEQFF
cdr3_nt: TGTGCCAGCAGCCTCGGACAGGGGACGAATGAGCAGTTCTTC

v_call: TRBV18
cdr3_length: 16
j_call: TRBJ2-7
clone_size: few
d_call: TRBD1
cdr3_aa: CASSPQGAAKPYEQYF
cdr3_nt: TGTGCCAGCTCACCCCAGGGGGCAGCCAAACCCTACGAGCAGTACTTC

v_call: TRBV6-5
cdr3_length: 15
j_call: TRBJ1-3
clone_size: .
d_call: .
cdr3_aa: CASKIDGNSGNTIYF
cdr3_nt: TGTGCCAGCAAAATCGACGGGAACTCTGGAAACACCATATATTTT

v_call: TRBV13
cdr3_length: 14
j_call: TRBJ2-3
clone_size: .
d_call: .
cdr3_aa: CASSIRGSTDTQYF
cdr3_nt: TGTGCCAGCAGCATCAGGGGAAGCACAGATACGCAGTATTTT

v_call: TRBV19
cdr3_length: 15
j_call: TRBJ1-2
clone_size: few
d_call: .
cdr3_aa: CASSINGQGNYGYTF
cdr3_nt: TGTGCCAGTAGTATTAACGGGCAGGGGAACTATGGCTACACCTTC

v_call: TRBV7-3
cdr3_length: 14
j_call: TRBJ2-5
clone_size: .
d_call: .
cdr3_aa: CASSLTKYSETQYF
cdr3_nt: TGTGCCAGCAGCTTAACGAAATATAGCGAGACCCAGTACTTC

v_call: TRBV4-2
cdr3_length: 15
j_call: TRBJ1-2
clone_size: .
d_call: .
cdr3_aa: CASSQDRTANYGYTF
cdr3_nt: TGTGCCAGCAGCCAAGATAGGACAGCTAACTATGGCTACACCTTC

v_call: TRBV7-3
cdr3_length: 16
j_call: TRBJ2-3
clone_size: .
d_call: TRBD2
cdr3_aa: CASRGGLAGSTDTQYF
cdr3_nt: TGTGCCAGCAGAGGAGGACTAGCGGGGTCCACAGATACGCAGTATTTT

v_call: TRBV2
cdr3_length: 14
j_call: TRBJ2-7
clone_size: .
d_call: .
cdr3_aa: CASIGGTATYEQYF
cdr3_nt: TGTGCCAGCATTGGCGGGACAGCTACCTACGAGCAGTACTTC

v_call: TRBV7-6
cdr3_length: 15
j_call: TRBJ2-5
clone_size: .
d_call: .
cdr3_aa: CASSLRSLDVVTQYF
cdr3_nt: TGTGCCAGCAGCTTGCGAAGCCTAGATGTTGTGACCCAGTACTTC

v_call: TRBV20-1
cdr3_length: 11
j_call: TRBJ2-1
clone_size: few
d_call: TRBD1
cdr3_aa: CSATGGNEQFF
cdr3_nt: TGCAGCGCTACAGGGGGAAATGAGCAGTTCTTC

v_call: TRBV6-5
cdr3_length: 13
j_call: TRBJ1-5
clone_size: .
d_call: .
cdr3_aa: CASSETGPAPQHF
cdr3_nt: TGTGCCAGCAGCGAGACGGGTCCGGCGCCCCAGCATTTT

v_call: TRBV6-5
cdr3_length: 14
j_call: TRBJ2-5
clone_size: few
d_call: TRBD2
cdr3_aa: CASSYPGTTETQYF
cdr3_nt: TGTGCCAGCAGTTACCCGGGGACTACGGAGACCCAGTACTTC

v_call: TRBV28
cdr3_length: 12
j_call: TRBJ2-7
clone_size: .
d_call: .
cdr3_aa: CASSLEVGEQYF
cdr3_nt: TGTGCCAGCAGTTTAGAGGTGGGCGAGCAGTACTTC

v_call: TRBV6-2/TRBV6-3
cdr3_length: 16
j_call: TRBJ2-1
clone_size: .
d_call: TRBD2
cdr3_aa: CASSYAASGSWNEQFF
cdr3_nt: TGTGCCAGCAGTTACGCGGCTAGCGGGAGTTGGAATGAGCAGTTCTTC